This passage covers 18 T cell receptor beta chains from one sample sequenced in a study of somatic mutations in cytotoxic T cells in rheumatoid arthritis. TCRdb's copy holds only in-frame clones and misses some; the assay was immunoSEQ multiplex PCR. The table includes tens of thousands of clones, approximately 86% detected once. Sequencing was done on a sample of CD8+ T cells sorted from blood. Receptors were obtained from a woman between 45 and 60 years old in good health.

The V and J genes are TRBV6-5 and TRBJ2-6, with D perhaps assigned TRBD1 or TRBD2 (5 bases each). V lost 4 bases, J lost 2 bases, and 12 bases lay in between. This CDR3 spans 16 amino acids. Germline V gene data show CDR1 as MNHEY and CDR2 as SVGAGI. In DNA form, the CDR3 reads TGTGCCAGCAGTTGGGACGAGGGAACTGGGGCCAACGTCCTGACTTTC. This encodes CASSWDEGTGANVLTF.

The rearrangement uses TRBV5-4 and TRBJ1-2, with 10 bases lining up with TRBD1. Trimming took 2 bases from V and 8 from J; bases not matched to a gene: 9. CDR3 size: 15 residues. CDR1 and CDR2 (germline): SGHNT, YYREEE (reference sequence). This chain's CDR3 is CASSFGASDRGGYTF. The CDR3 coding sequence is TGTGCCAGCAGCTTTGGGGCCTCGGACAGGGGGGGCTACACCTTC.

The gene calls are TRBV7-8 and TRBJ2-5; D gene ambiguous. V lost 6 bases and J lost 5, with 10 bases in between. The CDR3 covers 12 residues. The germline V gene has CDR1 SGHVS and CDR2 FQNEAQ. The CDR3 DNA reads TGTGCCAGCAGTACGCCTGAGGAGACCCAGTACTTC. Translating it yields CASSTPEETQYF. Drawing the rest from reference TRBV7-8 and TRBJ2-5, the complete variable domain is GAGVSQSPRYKVAKRGQDVALRCDPISGHVSLFWYQQALGQGPEFLTYFQNEAQLDKSGLPSDRFFAERPEGSVSTLKIQRTQQEDSAVYLCASSTPEETQYFGPGTRLLVL.

The chain couples TRBV6-1 to TRBJ2-1; TRBD2 aligns across 11 bases. This CDR3 spans 15 amino acids. CDR1 and CDR2 from the germline V gene are MNHNS and SASEGT. Trimming at V came to 6 bases and at J to 10 bases, leaving 11 bases not matched to a gene. CDR3 loop: CASSITSGGRDEQFF. The CDR3 coding sequence is TGTGCCAGCAGCATAACTAGCGGGGGTAGAGACGAGCAGTTCTTC.

The genes are TRBV13 and TRBJ1-6, with TRBD1 matching 9 bases. In germline, CDR1 is PRHDT, CDR2 FYEKMQ (reference sequence). The J segment lost 4 bases and the V segment lost 2 bases, leaving 12 bases of the junction unmatched. The CDR3 is 19 residues long. The CDR3 nucleotides are TGTGCCAGCAGCTTATCTCGAGCCGGGACAGGGCCTTATAATTCACCCCTCCACTTT. Residues: CASSLSRAGTGPYNSPLHF.

In its sample, this clone ranks as large. The V call is TRBV7-2, the J call TRBJ1-1; 11 bases match TRBD1. Germline CDR1 reads SGHTA; CDR2 reads FQGNSA. Trimming cost V 0 bases and J 10 bases; bases outside gene matches: 10. This CDR3 has 16 amino acids. This CDR3 reads CASSLASGQGALGAFF. The CDR3 region has the DNA TGTGCCAGCAGCTTAGCCTCAGGACAGGGGGCATTAGGAGCTTTCTTT.

This rearrangement joins TRBV27 to TRBJ2-1; 9 positions match TRBD1. J was trimmed by 6 bases and V by 4 bases; bases with no gene match: 10. This CDR3 contains 16 residues. Germline CDR1 and CDR2: MNHEY and SMNVEV (reference sequence). CDR3 loop: CASSSVGGQGGNEQFF. The CDR3 coding sequence is TGTGCCAGCAGTTCTGTCGGGGGACAGGGAGGCAATGAGCAGTTCTTC.

V gene TRBV7-2 combines with J gene TRBJ1-3, with a weak D call TRBD1 (5 bases). Per germline, CDR1 SGHTA and CDR2 FQGNSA. V was cut by 10 bases and J by 2 bases, with 15 bases left in between. The CDR3 is 14 residues long. Here the CDR3 reads CAIGRGTAGNTIYF. CDR3 DNA: TGTGCCATCGGGAGAGGGACGGCTGGAAACACCATATATTTT.

The CDR3 DNA reads TGTGCCAGCTCTTACGCCGGGACAGGGTTTAACGAGCAGTACTTC. Translating gives CASSYAGTGFNEQYF. This sequence joins TRBV7-9 and TRBJ2-7, with 9 bases matching TRBD1. This CDR3 spans 15 amino acids. Unmatched junction bases numbered 13, after V lost 8 bases and J lost 5 bases. Germline CDR1 and CDR2: SEHNR and FQNEAQ (reference sequence).

The chain employs TRBV4-3 and TRBJ1-1, with a weak D call TRBD1 (6 bases). Trimming shortened V by 4 bases and J by 1 base, and 10 bases separated the two germline ends. The CDR3 is 14 residues long. Germline CDR1 reads LGHNA; CDR2 reads YSLEER. Written as DNA, the CDR3 is TGCGCCAGCAGCCGGGGGGCAGGGAACACTGAAGCTTTCTTT. Amino acid sequence: CASSRGAGNTEAFF.

The gene calls are TRBV21-1 and TRBJ2-7; the table's D call, TRBD1, has no DNA check behind it. TRBV21-1 is given as a pseudogene. This CDR3 region has 17 residues. The CDR3 loop is CASSKVLGGTSSYEQYV. CDR3 DNA: TGTGCCAGCAGCAAAGTCCTAGGGGGCACGTCCTCCTACGAGCAGTACGTC.

The V call is TRBV7-8, the J call TRBJ1-3; D unclear. Germline V gene sequence: CDR1 SGHVS, CDR2 FQNEAQ. The CDR3 runs to 13 residues. V was trimmed by 1 base and J by 4 bases, leaving 5 bases between them. CDR3 amino acids: CASSLVSGNTIYF. The DNA of the CDR3 is TGTGCCAGCAGCTTAGTGTCGGGAAACACCATATATTTT.

This sequence joins TRBV5-8 and TRBJ1-5; D may be TRBD1 (5 bases). Trimming removed 0 bases at V and 1 base at J, with 17 bases between. Germline V gene lookup returns CDR1 SGHTS and CDR2 YDEGEE. There are 18 residues in the CDR3. CDR3: CASSLVGTGSVSNQPQHF. The CDR3 coding sequence is TGTGCCAGCAGCTTGGTGGGGACGGGGAGTGTGAGCAATCAGCCCCAGCATTTT.

V usage is TRBV7-6 and J usage is TRBJ2-1, with 9 bases aligning to TRBD2. Germline V gives CDR1 SGHVS, CDR2 FNYEAQ. J was trimmed by 0 bases and V by 1 base; bases with no gene match: 13. This CDR3 has 20 amino acids. CDR3 amino acids: CASSLGPTRSGGRSYNEQFF. The CDR3 nucleotides read TGTGCCAGCAGCTTAGGGCCGACTCGGAGCGGGGGGCGCTCCTACAATGAGCAGTTCTTC.

This clone was detected once. The chain joins TRBV6-1 to TRBJ2-1; D unclear. The V end lost 4 bases, the J end lost 3 bases, and 7 bases lay between the germline ends. This CDR3 contains 13 residues. Germline CDR1 MNHNS, CDR2 SASEGT. CDR3 sequence: CASSVRNYNEQFF. CDR3 sequence (DNA): TGTGCCAGCAGTGTACGGAACTACAATGAGCAGTTCTTC.

This clone was recorded a few times. The CDR3 sequence is CATTTGGLGDEKLFF. The CDR3 DNA is TGTGCCACCACCACGGGGGGGCTAGGGGATGAAAAACTGTTTTTT. J is TRBJ1-4 and V is TRBV5-5; tentatively, D is TRBD1 (6 bases). V lost 9 bases to trimming and J lost 6 bases, with 21 bases between them. CDR1 and CDR2 (germline): SGHKS, YYEKEE (reference sequence). The length of the CDR3 is 15 residues. Based on the CDR3 plus reference TRBV5-5 and TRBJ1-4, the full variable domain is DAGVTQSPTHLIKTRGQQVTLRCSPISGHKSVSWYQQVLGQGPQFIFQYYEKEERGRGNFPDRFSARQFPNYSSELNVNALLLGDSALYLCATTTGGLGDEKLFFGSGTQLSVL.

The J gene is TRBJ2-1, the V gene TRBV9; D is perhaps TRBD1 or TRBD2 (6 bases each). Trimming pared 0 bases from V and 3 bases from J, leaving 10 bases between. CDR3 length: 15 amino acids. CDR1 is SGDLS, CDR2 YYNGEE, per germline. CDR3 sequence reads: CASSVEGGFYNEQFF. CDR3 nucleotide sequence: TGTGCCAGCAGCGTAGAGGGGGGATTCTACAATGAGCAGTTCTTC.

In this sample, this clone turned up a few times. V and J are TRBV29-1 and TRBJ1-1, with D maybe TRBD1 (6 bases). From germline, CDR1 is SQVTM and CDR2 ANQGSEA. The CDR3 runs 12 residues. Trimming removed 6 bases at V and 10 bases at J, with 18 bases between. The CDR3 nucleotides read TGCAGCGTCCTAAAAGGGGGGTGGGGAGCTTTCTTT. This codes for CSVLKGGWGAFF.